This T cell receptor beta chain was captured in a study of CXCR3-negative and CXCR3-positive naive CD8 T cells. Study outcomes and limitations: The TRBV-TRBJ usage of naive CXCR3-negative and CXCR3-positive cells was similar, but that of memory cells differed. Naive cells with CXCR3 showed TRB CDR3s that were more hydrophobic than those in CXCR3-negative naive cells.

For this clonotype: What it binds is unknown.

The CDR3 has 14 amino acids. The germline V gene encodes CDR1 SQVTM and CDR2 ANQGSEA. The TRB libraries of cDNA were built by UMI-labeled 5' RACE. TCRdb re-called the 5' RACE reads and shows each CDR3 protein once, DNA omitted. The table for this sample gives tens of thousands of distinct CDR3 sequences. The source is a human donor in good health. Some clones in this sample may be carry-over from other donors' samples. The chain employs TRBV29-1 and TRBJ2-5; TCRdb selects TRBD1, and the lack of DNA leaves this call unchecked. The sample was naive CXCR3- CD8+ T cells from blood. The subset: CD45RO-CCR7+CD27+CD95- naive CD8+ T cells lacking CXCR3 (TNR3-). CDR3 amino acids: CSLTFRGWGETQYF.